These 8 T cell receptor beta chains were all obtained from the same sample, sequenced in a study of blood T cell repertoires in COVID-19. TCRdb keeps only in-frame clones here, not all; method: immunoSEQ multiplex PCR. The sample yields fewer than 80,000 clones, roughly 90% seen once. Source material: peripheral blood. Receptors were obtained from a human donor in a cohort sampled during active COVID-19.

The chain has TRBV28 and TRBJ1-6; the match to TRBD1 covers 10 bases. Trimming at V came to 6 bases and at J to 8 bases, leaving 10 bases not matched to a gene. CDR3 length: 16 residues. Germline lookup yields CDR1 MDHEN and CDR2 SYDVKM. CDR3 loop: CASRMTGGNFYSPLHF. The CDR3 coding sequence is TGTGCCAGCAGAATGACAGGGGGCAATTTTTATTCACCCCTCCACTTT.

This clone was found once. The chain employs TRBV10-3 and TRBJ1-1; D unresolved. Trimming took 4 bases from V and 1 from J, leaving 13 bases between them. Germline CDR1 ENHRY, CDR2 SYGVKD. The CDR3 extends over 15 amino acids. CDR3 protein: CAISGYGGGNTEAFF. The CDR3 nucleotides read TGTGCCATCAGTGGGTACGGAGGAGGGAACACTGAAGCTTTCTTT.

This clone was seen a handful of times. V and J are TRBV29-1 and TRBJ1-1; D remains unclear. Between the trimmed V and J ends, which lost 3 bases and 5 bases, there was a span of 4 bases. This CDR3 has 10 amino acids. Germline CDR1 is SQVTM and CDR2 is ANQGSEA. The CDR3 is CSVETTEAFF. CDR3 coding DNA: TGCAGCGTTGAGACTACTGAAGCTTTCTTT.

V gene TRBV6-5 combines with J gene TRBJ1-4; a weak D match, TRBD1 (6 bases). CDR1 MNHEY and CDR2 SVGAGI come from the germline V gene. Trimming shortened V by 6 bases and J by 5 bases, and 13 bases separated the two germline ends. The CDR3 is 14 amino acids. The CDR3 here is CASSRGQGNEKLFF. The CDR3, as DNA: TGTGCCAGCAGCAGAGGGCAGGGGAATGAAAAACTGTTTTTT.

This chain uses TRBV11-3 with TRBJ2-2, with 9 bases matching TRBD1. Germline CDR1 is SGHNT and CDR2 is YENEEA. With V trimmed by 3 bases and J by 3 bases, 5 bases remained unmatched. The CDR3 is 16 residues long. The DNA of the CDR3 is TGTGCCAGCAGCTTGGGGACAGGGACTTACACCGGGGAGCTGTTTTTT. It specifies CASSLGTGTYTGELFF.

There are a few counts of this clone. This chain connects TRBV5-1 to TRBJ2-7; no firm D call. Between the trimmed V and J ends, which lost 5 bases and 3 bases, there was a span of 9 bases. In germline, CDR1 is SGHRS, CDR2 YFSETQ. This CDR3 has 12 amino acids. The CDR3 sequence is CASSKDNYEQYF. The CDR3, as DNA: TGCGCCAGCAGTAAAGACAACTACGAGCAGTACTTC.

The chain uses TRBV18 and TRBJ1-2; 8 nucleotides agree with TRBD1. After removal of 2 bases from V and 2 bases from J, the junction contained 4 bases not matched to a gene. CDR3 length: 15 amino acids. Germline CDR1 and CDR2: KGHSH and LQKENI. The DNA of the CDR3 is TGTGCCAGCTCACCAGGGACAGGAGTCAACTATGGCTACACCTTC. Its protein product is CASSPGTGVNYGYTF.

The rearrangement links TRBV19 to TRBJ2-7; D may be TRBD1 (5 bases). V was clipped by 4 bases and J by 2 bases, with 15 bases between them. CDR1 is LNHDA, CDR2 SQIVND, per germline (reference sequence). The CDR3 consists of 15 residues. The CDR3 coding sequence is TGTGCCAGTAGTAACCCCAACACAGGAACCTACGAGCAGTACTTC. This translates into CASSNPNTGTYEQYF.